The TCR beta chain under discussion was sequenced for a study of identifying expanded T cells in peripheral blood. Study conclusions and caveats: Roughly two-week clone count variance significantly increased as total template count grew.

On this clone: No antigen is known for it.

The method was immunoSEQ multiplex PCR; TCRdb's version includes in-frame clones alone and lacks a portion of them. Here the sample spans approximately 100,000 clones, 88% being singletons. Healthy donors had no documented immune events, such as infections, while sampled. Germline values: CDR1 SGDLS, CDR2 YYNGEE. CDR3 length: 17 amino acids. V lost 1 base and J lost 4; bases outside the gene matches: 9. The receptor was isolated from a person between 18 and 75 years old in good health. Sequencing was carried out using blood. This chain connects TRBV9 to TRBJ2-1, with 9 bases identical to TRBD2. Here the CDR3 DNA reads TGTGCCAGCAGCGTACTCTCCGGGACTAGCACATACAATGAGCAGTTCTTC. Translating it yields CASSVLSGTSTYNEQFF.